Below, 4 T cell receptor beta chains from the same sample are listed, as sequenced in a study of human CD4 T cells and Enterobacteriaceae. Profiled with immunoSEQ multiplex PCR; TCRdb holds only in-frame clones, not every one. The sample lists some 30,000 clones, roughly four fifths occurring once. Memory CD4+ T cells were sorted as all CD4+ cells except CD45RA+CCR7+CD95- naive cells, over 95% pure. The sequenced sample was memory CD4+ T cells from blood. The receptors here all came from a human donor in good health.

The chain has TRBV6-4 and TRBJ1-2; D is possibly TRBD1 (6 bases). Germline CDR1 is MRHNA and CDR2 is SNTAGT. Trimming removed 0 bases at V and 4 bases at J, with 9 bases between. CDR3 length equals 14 residues. The DNA of the CDR3 is TGTGCCAGCAGTGACTCATGGGGGCTCTATGGCTACACCTTC. This translates into CASSDSWGLYGYTF.

V gene TRBV6-1 combines with J gene TRBJ2-7; D is perhaps TRBD1 (6 bases). CDR1 MNHNS and CDR2 SASEGT come from the germline V gene. The V and J ends lost 6 bases and 0 bases respectively, with 15 bases between them. This CDR3 region has 15 residues. The CDR3 DNA is TGTGCCAGCAGCCCGGCAAGGGGGACCTCCTACGAGCAGTACTTC. It yields the protein CASSPARGTSYEQYF.

This clone was detected only once. The V and J genes are TRBV5-4 and TRBJ2-1; D possibly matches TRBD1 or TRBD2 (5 bases each). V lost 3 bases, J lost 0 bases, and 7 bases lay in between. CDR1 SGHNT and CDR2 YYREEE come from the germline V gene (reference sequence). This CDR3 has 14 residues. CDR3 nucleotide sequence: TGTGCCAGCAGCTGGGACCCCTCCTACAATGAGCAGTTCTTC. Its protein is CASSWDPSYNEQFF.

The chain joins TRBV6-5 to TRBJ2-5; possible D gene TRBD1, 7 bases. The ends were cut back, 11 bases at V and 3 bases at J, with 13 bases in the middle. The CDR3 extends over 12 amino acids. Germline loops: CDR1 MNHEY, CDR2 SVGAGI. The DNA for the CDR3 is TGTGCCCTAGGCAGGGGGGAAGAGACCCAGTACTTC. Protein: CALGRGEETQYF.